The clone carrying this TCR beta chain was detected ten times or more. The target antigen is unknown. Exclusion of a patient resulted from uncontrolled infection, other autoimmune disease, pregnancy or lactation. Based on clinical symptoms, serum thyroxine and TRAb, thyroid ultrasound and orbital computed tomography, diagnoses were reached. Amplified TCR beta CDR3 regions came from RNA transcripts. The TCR CDR3 was amplified in a first-round RT-PCR using the HTBI primer set. From the multiplex PCR reads, TCRdb called clonotypes with MiXCR, one entry per CDR3 protein. Among about 700,000 distinct CDR3 sequences listed, 45% were seen once. The sample belongs to a study of T cells in Graves' hyperthyroidism and ophthalmopathy. Study observations and caveats: Ophthalmopathy, as predicted by the model, came a median about seven months after the prediction. In the analysis, a 13 V-J model separated ophthalmopathy from stable hyperthyroidism.

Sequencing was carried out using peripheral blood or thyroid tissue (not recorded which). The sequence was obtained from an adult man with Graves' disease, either hyperthyroidism or ophthalmopathy (not recorded which).

The CDR3 DNA reads as TGCAGCGTTCCCCGACAAGGCGGCTACACCTTC. Its protein is CSVPRQGGYTF. This chain joins TRBV29-1 and TRBJ1-2; D is unresolved. Germline loops: CDR1 SQVTM, CDR2 ANQGSEA. This CDR3 comprises 11 residues. V lost 5 bases and J 8 bases, leaving 12 bases between the germline ends. Based on the CDR3 plus reference TRBV29-1 and TRBJ1-2, the full variable domain is SAVISQKPSRDICQRGTSLTIQCQVDSQVTMMFWYRQQPGQSLTLIATANQGSEATYESGFVIDKFPISRPNLTFSTLTVSNMSPEDSSIYLCSVPRQGGYTFGSGTRLTVV.